This T cell receptor beta chain was obtained from a study of Graves' ophthalmopathy and Graves' hyperthyroidism. Study summary: At initial diagnosis, peripheral blood was obtained, and this preceded any treatment. Points from the study as a whole: Forecasting of ophthalmopathy progression by the model achieved approximately 70% sensitivity and 72% to 75% specificity.

Trimming cost V 1 base and J 3 bases; bases outside gene matches: 6. The CDR3 contains 16 residues. The germline CDR1 and CDR2 sequences are DFQATT and SNEGSKA (reference sequence). Amplified material comprised TCR beta CDR3 regions derived from RNA transcripts. Investigators did first-round RT-PCR with HTBI primers, then second-round multiplex PCR. TCRdb re-analysed the multiplex PCR reads in MiXCR, keeping a single row per CDR3 protein. The table includes 150,000 to 200,000 distinct CDR3 sequences, just under 40% detected once. Ophthalmopathy donors' eye disease showed moderate-to-severe activity, CAS of at least 3, NOSPECS of at least 4 and duration under 3 months. None of the included patients had other autoimmune diseases, uncontrolled infections, pregnancy or lactation, as these led to exclusion. This clonotype has a count of ten or more. Its antigen is not known.

The V and J genes are TRBV20-1 and TRBJ2-7; TRBD2 matches 13 bases. The clonotype originates from a man in his thirties or forties with Graves' ophthalmopathy. The sequenced material came from peripheral blood. The CDR3 nucleotides are TGCAGTGCTAGAGTGACTAGCGGGAGGAGCAGCTACGAGCAGTACTTC. Its translation: CSARVTSGRSSYEQYF.